This T cell receptor beta chain was documented in a study of monozygotic twins with inflammatory bowel disease. The input for each TCR library was approximately 3,800 ng of total RNA. Through template switching, UMIs that included a 6-nucleotide sample barcode were added. TCRdb reprocessed the 5' RACE reads and reports one entry per CDR3 protein, with no DNA. In all, the sample yields 400,000 or so distinct CDR3 sequences. CDR3 size: 15 residues. Germline V gene data show CDR1 as DFQATT and CDR2 as SNEGSKA (reference sequence). About this clonotype: Its antigen remains unknown.

General study results and limits: Inverse Simpson values showed less TCRbeta diversity in IBD patients than in their healthy co-twins.

The authors isolated total RNA from whole blood without sorting T cells. The sequence was collected from a human donor with ulcerative colitis or Crohn's disease, or a healthy co-twin of an affected twin (not recorded which). The V and J genes are TRBV20-1 and TRBJ2-1; TCRdb outputs TRBD2, but without DNA this stays unchecked. The source material was blood. The CDR3 region is CSAREYTSGSNEQFF.